Below, 30 T cell receptor beta chains from the same sample are listed, as sequenced in a study of beta chain features in type 1 diabetes. Study observations and caveats: A moderate, significant TCRB CDR3 shortening appeared in type 1 diabetes across four CD4+ subsets.

Their recognized antigens are unknown. Since all of the isolated RNA was reverse transcribed, expressed TCRB transcripts were what got sequenced. Measured with immunoSEQ multiplex PCR; TCRdb has only the in-frame clones, and not every one. The data show about 47,000 clones, around 40% seen once. Sequencing input: stem cell memory CD4+ T cells from blood. The receptor set was obtained from a man aged 30-40 years with type 1 diabetes.

The genes are TRBV29-1 and TRBJ1-2, with 9 bases aligning to TRBD1. This CDR3 comprises 14 residues. Germline V lookup: CDR1 SQVTM, CDR2 ANQGSEA. V gave up 3 bases and J gave up 2 bases; unmatched junction bases: 4. Written as DNA, the CDR3 is TGCAGCGTTGAGGTGGGACAGGGCAACTATGGCTACACCTTC. Amino acids: CSVEVGQGNYGYTF. Full variable domain (rest looked up from reference TRBV29-1 and TRBJ1-2): SAVISQKPSRDICQRGTSLTIQCQVDSQVTMMFWYRQQPGQSLTLIATANQGSEATYESGFVIDKFPISRPNLTFSTLTVSNMSPEDSSIYLCSVEVGQGNYGYTFGSGTRLTVV.

The chain uses TRBV28 and TRBJ2-7, with 9 nucleotides matching TRBD1. J gave up 3 bases and V 6 bases, and 6 bases lay outside the gene matches. The length of the CDR3 is 14 residues. Per the germline V gene, CDR1 is MDHEN and CDR2 is SYDVKM. The CDR3 here is CASRPTGGGYEQYF. For the CDR3, the DNA is TGTGCCAGCAGACCCACAGGGGGCGGCTACGAGCAGTACTTC.

J is TRBJ2-7 and V is TRBV9; 12 bases are a match to TRBD2. This CDR3 is built from 15 residues. Germline V gene lookup returns CDR1 SGDLS and CDR2 YYNGEE. J lost 5 bases, V lost 4 bases, and 7 bases had no gene match. Here the CDR3 reads CASSIGLAGRHEQYF. Written as DNA, the CDR3 is TGTGCCAGCAGCATAGGACTAGCGGGAAGGCACGAGCAGTACTTC. Supplemented by reference TRBV9 and TRBJ2-7, the full variable domain reads DSGVTQTPKHLITATGQRVTLRCSPRSGDLSVYWYQQSLDQGLQFLIQYYNGEERAKGNILERFSAQQFPDLHSELNLSSLELGDSALYFCASSIGLAGRHEQYFGPGTRLTVT.

V is TRBV9 and J is TRBJ2-2, with 7 bases lining up with TRBD1. The CDR3 is made up of 16 amino acids. Germline CDR1 and CDR2: SGDLS and YYNGEE. The V and J ends lost 3 bases and 1 base, in that order; junction bases with no gene match: 6. The CDR3 loop is CASSATGTVNTGELFF. CDR3 nucleotides: TGTGCCAGCAGCGCTACCGGGACAGTGAACACCGGGGAGCTGTTTTTT.

This clone appeared once. The V call is TRBV5-1, the J call TRBJ2-1; TRBD2 matches 11 bases. The V segment lost 2 bases and the J segment 5 bases; nucleotides outside the gene matches: 3. The CDR3 is 15 amino acids. CDR1 and CDR2 from the germline V gene are SGHRS and YFSETQ. In DNA, the CDR3 is TGCGCCAGCAGCTTTCTAGCGGGAGGAAACAATGAGCAGTTCTTC. Translation gives CASSFLAGGNNEQFF.

This clone was picked up a small number of times. V is TRBV10-3 and J is TRBJ2-1, with D tentatively TRBD2 (5 bases). V was trimmed by 11 bases and J by 0 bases, leaving 11 bases between them. This CDR3 spans 13 amino acids. Germline values: CDR1 ENHRY, CDR2 SYGVKD. The DNA of the CDR3 is TGTGCCGCCCAGCGGAGCTCCTACAATGAGCAGTTCTTC. It yields the protein CAAQRSSYNEQFF.

The chain carries TRBV7-2 and TRBJ1-3; D unresolved. Trimming cost V 0 bases and J 4 bases, with 10 bases left between them. Germline values: CDR1 SGHTA, CDR2 FQGNSA. This CDR3 contains 15 residues. Here the CDR3 reads CASSLARIAGNTIYF. DNA of the CDR3: TGTGCCAGCAGCTTAGCGAGGATCGCCGGAAACACCATATATTTT.

The rearrangement joins TRBV7-9 to TRBJ1-2; perhaps TRBD1 as D (5 bases). This CDR3 has 13 amino acids. Germline loops: CDR1 SEHNR, CDR2 FQNEAQ (reference sequence). Deletions cut 6 bases from V and 8 bases from J, with 16 bases between. CDR3 in amino acids: CASRATGAEGYTF. In DNA, the CDR3 is TGTGCCAGCAGGGCCACAGGTGCGGAAGGCTACACCTTC. The full variable domain, in which reference TRBV7-9 and TRBJ1-2 provide the parts outside the CDR3, is DTGVSQNPRHKITKRGQNVTFRCDPISEHNRLYWYRQTLGQGPEFLTYFQNEAQLEKSRLLSDRFSAERPKGSFSTLEIQRTEQGDSAMYLCASRATGAEGYTFGSGTRLTVV.

The chain couples TRBV5-8 to TRBJ1-1, with D possibly being TRBD1 (6 bases). The germline V gene has CDR1 SGHTS and CDR2 YDEGEE. V was trimmed by 1 base and J by 4 bases, leaving 11 bases between them. The CDR3 covers 14 residues. The CDR3 protein is CASSLQGLGTEAFF. In nucleotides, the CDR3 is TGTGCCAGCAGCTTGCAGGGGCTCGGCACTGAAGCTTTCTTT.

This chain uses TRBV7-9 with TRBJ2-7; 9 bases align to TRBD1. The CDR3 length is 14 residues. V shed 1 base, J shed 12 bases, and the junction held 10 bases outside the gene matches. The germline CDR1 and CDR2 sequences are SEHNR and FQNEAQ (reference sequence). CDR3 coding DNA: TGTGCCAGCAGCTTAGGCTACCGGGACAGGGAATCGTACTTC. Its translation is CASSLGYRDRESYF.

V is TRBV7-2 and J is TRBJ2-3; D not certain. This CDR3 comprises 13 residues. The germline CDR1 and CDR2 sequences are SGHTA and FQGNSA. The V end lost 3 bases, the J end lost 6 bases, and 10 bases lay between the germline ends. CDR3 in amino acids: CASSLADSDTQYF. The CDR3 DNA sequence: TGTGCCAGCAGCTTGGCTGACTCCGATACGCAGTATTTT.

V gene TRBV6-5 combines with J gene TRBJ2-7, with 10 bases aligning to TRBD2. V was clipped by 2 bases and J by 4 bases; unmatched bases: 5. This CDR3 contains 15 residues. CDR1 is MNHEY, CDR2 SVGAGI, per germline. CDR3 coding DNA: TGTGCCAGCAGTTACAGGTCTAGCGGGAGATACGAGCAGTACTTC. It yields the protein CASSYRSSGRYEQYF.

This clone came up a few times. The J gene is TRBJ2-5, the V gene TRBV29-1; D perhaps matches TRBD2 (6 bases). Trimming pared 4 bases from V and 5 bases from J, leaving 14 bases between. Germline CDR1 SQVTM, CDR2 ANQGSEA. The CDR3 has 13 amino acids. This CDR3 reads CSVAGLRWETQYF. The CDR3 DNA reads as TGCAGCGTTGCGGGACTGAGATGGGAGACCCAGTACTTC.

This rearrangement joins TRBV19 to TRBJ2-5; D unresolved. Germline CDR1 and CDR2: LNHDA and SQIVND (reference sequence). V was trimmed by 3 bases and J by 5 bases, leaving 10 bases between them. CDR3 length equals 13 residues. This CDR3 reads CASSIGFSETQYF. CDR3 nucleotides: TGTGCCAGTAGTATCGGGTTTAGCGAGACCCAGTACTTC.

A few counts support this clone. The V gene is TRBV7-9, the J gene TRBJ2-4; D ambiguous. Between the trimmed V and J ends, which lost 5 bases and 7 bases, there was a span of 15 bases. CDR1 is SEHNR and CDR2 is FQNEAQ in the germline V gene (reference sequence). The CDR3 runs to 14 residues. The CDR3 DNA sequence: TGTGCCAGCAGCCTGCTAGAGGTTCAGAACATTCAGTACTTC. This translates into CASSLLEVQNIQYF. The variable domain in full, completed from reference TRBV7-9 and TRBJ2-4, reads DTGVSQNPRHKITKRGQNVTFRCDPISEHNRLYWYRQTLGQGPEFLTYFQNEAQLEKSRLLSDRFSAERPKGSFSTLEIQRTEQGDSAMYLCASSLLEVQNIQYFGAGTRLSVL.

The chain couples TRBV9 to TRBJ2-1; 9 nucleotides align to TRBD2. The V gene's germline CDR1 is SGDLS and CDR2 YYNGEE. The CDR3 runs to 16 residues. V lost 0 bases and J lost 6; bases outside the gene matches: 7. CDR3 sequence (DNA): TGTGCCAGCAGCGTAGATAGGCGGGAGGGCCCCAATGAGCAGTTCTTC. Translation: CASSVDRREGPNEQFF.

This clone has more than one count but fewer than ten. V and J are TRBV27 and TRBJ1-5, with 11 bases matching TRBD1. The CDR3 is 13 amino acids. V shed 4 bases and J 7 bases; nucleotides not matched to a gene: 0. Germline CDR1 reads MNHEY; CDR2 reads SMNVEV (reference sequence). The CDR3 loop reads CASSWDRGQPQHF. The DNA for the CDR3 is TGTGCCAGCAGTTGGGACAGGGGGCAGCCCCAGCATTTT.

The gene calls are TRBV7-6 and TRBJ2-7; D is perhaps TRBD2 (6 bases). Trimming removed 4 bases from V and 0 bases from J, with 13 bases in between. Germline V CDR1 and CDR2: SGHVS, FNYEAQ. This CDR3 contains 15 residues. The CDR3 protein is CASSSGTGDSYEQYF. CDR3 in DNA: TGTGCCAGCAGCTCAGGTACGGGGGACTCCTACGAGCAGTACTTC.

This clone occurred a few times. The gene calls are TRBV5-1 and TRBJ1-3; D call uncertain. The germline CDR1 and CDR2 sequences are SGHRS and YFSETQ. This CDR3 is built from 16 residues. Trimming cost V 3 bases and J 1 base, with 14 bases left between them. Here the CDR3 DNA reads TGCGCCAGCAGCTCAACATCAACGAAATCTGGAAACACCATATATTTT. Amino acid sequence: CASSSTSTKSGNTIYF.

This clone was detected only a few times. In DNA, the CDR3 is TGTGCCAGCACCCCAGGAGGCTATAACACTGAAGCTTTCTTT. It codes for CASTPGGYNTEAFF. The chain is built from TRBV28 and TRBJ1-1; no reliable D call. Germline V CDR1 and CDR2: MDHEN, SYDVKM. The CDR3 runs to 14 residues. The V end lost 7 bases, the J end lost 2 bases, and 14 bases lay between the germline ends.

The V call is TRBV27, the J call TRBJ1-5; no firm D call. Germline CDR1 reads MNHEY; CDR2 reads SMNVEV (reference sequence). The CDR3 consists of 14 residues. Trimming took off 3 bases at V and 2 bases at J, with 8 bases between the two ends. CDR3 sequence: CASSFVRGNQPQHF. The CDR3 DNA reads TGTGCCAGCAGTTTTGTGCGGGGCAATCAGCCCCAGCATTTT.

The V call is TRBV11-2, the J call TRBJ2-1, with TRBD1 matching over 7 bases. Per germline, CDR1 SGHAT and CDR2 FQNNGV. This CDR3 has 17 amino acids. V lost 1 base, J lost 7 bases, and 13 bases stayed unmatched. The CDR3: CASSLAWLGQSRNEQFF. CDR3 nucleotide sequence: TGTGCCAGCAGCTTAGCTTGGTTGGGACAGAGTCGAAATGAGCAGTTCTTC.

This clone appeared a single time. The chain combines TRBV6-1 with TRBJ2-7; TRBD1 agrees at 8 bases. The CDR3 contains 14 residues. V dropped 1 base and J dropped 2; count of bases not matched to a gene: 1. CDR1 is MNHNS and CDR2 is SASEGT in the germline V gene. The CDR3 coding sequence is TGTGCCAGCAGTGAAGGGACAGGGACCTACGAGCAGTACTTC. Translating it yields CASSEGTGTYEQYF.

CDR3 nucleotide sequence: TGTGCCAGCAGTGACGGTCGCCGAAACCTAATTCAGTACTTC. This encodes CASSDGRRNLIQYF. V and J are TRBV25-1 and TRBJ2-4; D call uncertain. The CDR3 has 14 amino acids. V was pared by 3 bases and J by 10 bases, with 16 bases between. Germline loops: CDR1 MGHDK, CDR2 SYGVNS.

The chain links TRBV5-1 to TRBJ2-1; D possibly corresponds to TRBD2 (6 bases). V was cut by 4 bases and J by 14 bases, with 16 bases left in between. Germline V gene data show CDR1 as SGHRS and CDR2 as YFSETQ. This CDR3 has 12 amino acids. CDR3 sequence (DNA): TGCGCCAGCAGCGACGGGGGACTCCATAAGTTCTTC. This encodes CASSDGGLHKFF.

This chain links TRBV7-8 with TRBJ1-5; D unresolved. The CDR3 contains 13 residues. Germline CDR1 reads SGHVS; CDR2 reads FQNEAQ. The ends were cut back, 6 bases at V and 0 bases at J, with 6 bases in the middle. The CDR3 nucleotides are TGTGCCAGCAGTCTCCGTAGCAATCAGCCCCAGCATTTT. This codes for CASSLRSNQPQHF. Looking up the rest from reference TRBV7-8 and TRBJ1-5 gives the full variable domain: GAGVSQSPRYKVAKRGQDVALRCDPISGHVSLFWYQQALGQGPEFLTYFQNEAQLDKSGLPSDRFFAERPEGSVSTLKIQRTQQEDSAVYLCASSLRSNQPQHFGDGTRLSIL.

In DNA, the CDR3 is TGTGCCAGCTCACCGGGGGCAAACACCAACACCGGGGAGCTGTTTTTT. Protein: CASSPGANTNTGELFF. The chain couples TRBV18 to TRBJ2-2, with D tentatively TRBD1 (6 bases). The CDR3 length is 16 residues. Per germline, CDR1 KGHSH and CDR2 LQKENI. The V end lost 3 bases, the J end lost 2 bases, and 13 bases lay between the germline ends.

The chain uses TRBV6-5 and TRBJ2-7, with 7 positions matching TRBD1. The length of the CDR3 is 13 residues. Germline V gene lookup returns CDR1 MNHEY and CDR2 SVGAGI. V lost 2 bases and J lost 7; bases outside the gene matches: 5. CDR3: CASSYLQGVEQYF. The DNA of the CDR3 is TGTGCCAGCAGTTACCTCCAGGGGGTGGAGCAGTACTTC.

This clone was detected only a few times. This chain links TRBV5-1 with TRBJ2-1; 11 bases match TRBD2. The ends lost 4 bases at V and 3 bases at J; junction bases unmatched: 3. Germline assignment: CDR1 SGHRS and CDR2 YFSETQ. The CDR3 spans 15 residues. CDR3 DNA sequence: TGCGCCAGCAGCCCGGGACTAGCGGACTACAATGAGCAGTTCTTC. It codes for CASSPGLADYNEQFF.

J is TRBJ2-4 and V is TRBV28; 8 nucleotides line up with TRBD2. CDR1 is MDHEN and CDR2 is SYDVKM in the germline V gene. This CDR3 is 16 amino acids long. V dropped 6 bases and J dropped 0; count of bases not matched to a gene: 7. The CDR3 reads CASSHYSGVAKNIQYF. In DNA form, the CDR3 reads TGTGCCAGCAGCCACTATAGCGGGGTAGCCAAAAACATTCAGTACTTC.